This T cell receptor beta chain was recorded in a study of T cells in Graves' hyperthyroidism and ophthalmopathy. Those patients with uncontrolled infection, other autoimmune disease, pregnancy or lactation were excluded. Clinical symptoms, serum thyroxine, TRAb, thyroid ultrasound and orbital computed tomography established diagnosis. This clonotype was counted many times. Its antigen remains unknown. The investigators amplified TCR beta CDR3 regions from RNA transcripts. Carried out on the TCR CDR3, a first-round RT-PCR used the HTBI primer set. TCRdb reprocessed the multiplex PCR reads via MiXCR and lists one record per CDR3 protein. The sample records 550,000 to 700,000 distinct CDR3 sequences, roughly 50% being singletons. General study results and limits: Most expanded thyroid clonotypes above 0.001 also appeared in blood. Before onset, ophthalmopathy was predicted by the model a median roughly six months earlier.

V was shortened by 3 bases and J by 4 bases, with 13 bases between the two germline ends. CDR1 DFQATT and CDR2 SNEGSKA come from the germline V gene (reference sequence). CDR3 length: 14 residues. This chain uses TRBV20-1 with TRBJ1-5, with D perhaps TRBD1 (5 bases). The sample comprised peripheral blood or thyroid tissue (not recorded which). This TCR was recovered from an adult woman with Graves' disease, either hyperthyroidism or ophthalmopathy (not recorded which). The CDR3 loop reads CSARGEGTNQPQHF. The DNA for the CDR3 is TGCAGTGCTAGGGGAGAGGGGACTAATCAGCCCCAGCATTTT.